Sequencing of this T cell receptor beta chain was carried out in a study of blood T cells in healthy people across ages. With regard to this clonotype: Its antigen is unidentified.

Peripheral blood, roughly 9.1 milliliters per donor, was collected. CDR1 and CDR2 (germline): SGHTA, FQGNSA. J lost 7 bases, V lost 1 base, and 8 bases had no gene match. The CDR3 runs 17 residues. Points from the study as a whole: Older age coincided with a roughly linear decline in TCR beta diversity per million T cells.

The use of a sample-barcoded 5' primer and a J-beta primer mix characterized a second PCR of about 7 to 12 cycles. TCRdb redid the calling of the 5' RACE reads with MiXCR, one entry per CDR3 protein. The table shows under 2 million distinct CDR3 sequences, with around 36% occurring only once. The gene calls are TRBV7-2 and TRBJ2-1; 12 bases match TRBD2. The clonotype was recovered from a young woman in good health. The sample consisted of blood. CDR3 in amino acids: CASSLGLAGGIFNEQFF. Written as DNA, the CDR3 is TGTGCCAGCAGCTTAGGGCTAGCGGGGGGGATTTTTAATGAGCAGTTCTTC.